Below, one T cell receptor (beta chain) is given with its context. Its antigen is still unknown. These data originate in a study of T cell responses to AZD1222 COVID-19 vaccine. Overall study: The study pooled second doses at about 4 or about 12 weeks.

Whole-study findings and limits: Spike-specific TCR breadth rose after two AZD1222 doses, and depth rose as well. Repertoire sampling occurred only after the peak T cell response. Donor demographics were predominantly white British with a female majority; clonal diversity may be underestimated.

V lost 9 bases to trimming and J lost 3 bases, with 10 bases between them. The CDR3 spans 11 residues. The V gene's germline CDR1 is SGHNT and CDR2 YYREEE (reference sequence). This table comes from immunoSEQ multiplex PCR, and its TCRdb copy is limited to in-frame clones, with some not included. The table includes approximately 90,000 clones, 88% detected once. This receptor was taken from an adult in good health. The sequences come from peripheral blood, collected on day 0 of AZD1222 vaccination. The chain links TRBV5-4 to TRBJ2-7; TRBD1 is a possible D gene (5 bases). The chain's CDR3 is CAIDQGYEQYF. The CDR3 nucleotides read TGTGCCATCGATCAGGGCTACGAGCAGTACTTC.